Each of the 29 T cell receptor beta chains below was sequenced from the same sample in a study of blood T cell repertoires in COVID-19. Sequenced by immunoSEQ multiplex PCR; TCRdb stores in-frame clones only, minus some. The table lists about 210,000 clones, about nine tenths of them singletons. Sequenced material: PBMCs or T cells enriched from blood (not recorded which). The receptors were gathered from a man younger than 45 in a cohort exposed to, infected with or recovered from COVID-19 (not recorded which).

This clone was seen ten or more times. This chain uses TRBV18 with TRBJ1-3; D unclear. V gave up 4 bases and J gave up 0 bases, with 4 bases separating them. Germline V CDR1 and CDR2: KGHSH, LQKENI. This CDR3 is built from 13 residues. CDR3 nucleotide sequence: TGTGCCAGCTCACTTATCTCTGGAAACACCATATATTTT. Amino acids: CASSLISGNTIYF.

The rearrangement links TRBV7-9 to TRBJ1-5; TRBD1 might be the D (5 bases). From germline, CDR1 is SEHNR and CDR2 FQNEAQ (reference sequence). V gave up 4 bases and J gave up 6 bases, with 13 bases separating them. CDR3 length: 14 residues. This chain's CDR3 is CASSSSQGPQPQHF. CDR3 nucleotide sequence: TGTGCCAGCAGCTCCTCGCAGGGTCCTCAGCCCCAGCATTTT.

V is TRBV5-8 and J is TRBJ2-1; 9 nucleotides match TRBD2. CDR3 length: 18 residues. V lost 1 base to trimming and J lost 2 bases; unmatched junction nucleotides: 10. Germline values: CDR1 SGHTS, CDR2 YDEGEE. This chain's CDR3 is CASSLLVTSGYTYNEQFF. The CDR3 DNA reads TGTGCCAGCAGCTTGTTAGTAACTAGCGGGTACACCTACAATGAGCAGTTCTTC.

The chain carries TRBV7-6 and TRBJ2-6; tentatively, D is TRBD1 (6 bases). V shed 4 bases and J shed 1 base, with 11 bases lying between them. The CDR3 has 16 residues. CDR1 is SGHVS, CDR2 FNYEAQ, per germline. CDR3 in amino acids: CASSSSTGSGANVLTF. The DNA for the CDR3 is TGTGCCAGCAGCTCCAGCACAGGGTCTGGGGCCAACGTCCTGACTTTC.

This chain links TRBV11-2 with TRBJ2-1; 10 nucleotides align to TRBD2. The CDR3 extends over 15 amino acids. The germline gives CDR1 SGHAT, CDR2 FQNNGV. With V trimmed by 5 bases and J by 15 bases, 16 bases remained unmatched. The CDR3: CASSPQRTSGGDRFF. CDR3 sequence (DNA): TGTGCCAGCAGCCCGCAACGGACTAGCGGAGGAGATCGGTTCTTC.

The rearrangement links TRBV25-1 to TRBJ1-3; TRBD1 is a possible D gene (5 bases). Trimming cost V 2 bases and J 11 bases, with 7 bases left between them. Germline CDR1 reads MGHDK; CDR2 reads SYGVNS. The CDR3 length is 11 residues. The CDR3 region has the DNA TGTGCCAGCAGTGAACAGGGCCCCATATATTTT. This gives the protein CASSEQGPIYF.

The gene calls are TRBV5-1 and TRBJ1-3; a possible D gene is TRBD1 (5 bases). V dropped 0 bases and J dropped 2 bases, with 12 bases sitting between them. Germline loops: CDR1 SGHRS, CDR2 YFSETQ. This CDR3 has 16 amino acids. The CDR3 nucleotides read TGCGCCAGCAGCTTGGACGGTCAGGGTACTGGAAACACCATATATTTT. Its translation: CASSLDGQGTGNTIYF.

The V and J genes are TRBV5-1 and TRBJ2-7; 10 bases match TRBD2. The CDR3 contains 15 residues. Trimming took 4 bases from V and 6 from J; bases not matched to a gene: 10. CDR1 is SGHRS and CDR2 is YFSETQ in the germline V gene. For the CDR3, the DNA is TGCGCCAGCAGCGCATTAGCGGGAGGCAGAAGCGAGCAGTACTTC. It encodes CASSALAGGRSEQYF.

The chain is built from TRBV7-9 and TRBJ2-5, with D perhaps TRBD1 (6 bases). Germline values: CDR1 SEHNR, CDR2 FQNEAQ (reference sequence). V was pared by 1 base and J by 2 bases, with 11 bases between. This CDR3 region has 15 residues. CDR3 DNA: TGTGCCAGCAGCTTAGGCACAGGGAATCAAGAGACCCAGTACTTC. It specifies CASSLGTGNQETQYF.

The CDR3 loop reads CSVGTSGTNRELFF. CDR3 in DNA: TGCAGCGTTGGGACTAGCGGTACTAATCGCGAGCTGTTTTTT. The chain uses TRBV29-1 and TRBJ2-2; 10 bases agree with TRBD2. The trim removed 4 bases at V and 11 bases at J, leaving 10 bases unmatched. The CDR3 is 14 amino acids. CDR1 SQVTM and CDR2 ANQGSEA come from the germline V gene.

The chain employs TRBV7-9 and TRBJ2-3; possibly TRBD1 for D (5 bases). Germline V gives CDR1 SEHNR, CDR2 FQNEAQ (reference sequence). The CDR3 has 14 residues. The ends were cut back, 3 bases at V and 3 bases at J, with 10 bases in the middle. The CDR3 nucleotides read TGTGCCAGCAGCTTGGTAGCAGGGACAGATACGCAGTATTTT. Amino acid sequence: CASSLVAGTDTQYF.

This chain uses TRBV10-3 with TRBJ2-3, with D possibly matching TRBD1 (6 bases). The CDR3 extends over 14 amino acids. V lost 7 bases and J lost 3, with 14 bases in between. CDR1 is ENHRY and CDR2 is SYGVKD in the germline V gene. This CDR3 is CAIMLGAGTDTQYF. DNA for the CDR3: TGTGCCATCATGCTGGGGGCCGGAACAGATACGCAGTATTTT.

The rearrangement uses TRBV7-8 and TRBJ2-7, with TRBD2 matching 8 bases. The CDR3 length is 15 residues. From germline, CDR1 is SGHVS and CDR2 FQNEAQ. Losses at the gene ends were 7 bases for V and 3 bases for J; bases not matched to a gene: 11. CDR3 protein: CASILSWAGGYEQYF. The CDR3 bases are TGTGCCAGCATTCTATCTTGGGCGGGAGGCTACGAGCAGTACTTC.

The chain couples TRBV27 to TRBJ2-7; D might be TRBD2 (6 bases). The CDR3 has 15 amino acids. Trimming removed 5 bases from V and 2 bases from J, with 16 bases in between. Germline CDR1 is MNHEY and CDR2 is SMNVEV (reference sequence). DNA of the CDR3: TGTGCCAGCAGTCCACCGACTAGACCTCCCTACGAGCAGTACTTC. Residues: CASSPPTRPPYEQYF.

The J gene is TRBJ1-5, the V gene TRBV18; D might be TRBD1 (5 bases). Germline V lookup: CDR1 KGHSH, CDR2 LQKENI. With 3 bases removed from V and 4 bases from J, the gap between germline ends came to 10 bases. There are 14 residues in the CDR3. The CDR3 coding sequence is TGTGCCAGCTCACCGGCGACAGCAAATCAGCCCCAGCATTTT. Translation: CASSPATANQPQHF.

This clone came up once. The CDR3 protein is CASSPSGAEYEQYF. CDR3 nucleotide sequence: TGTGCCAGTAGTCCCAGCGGAGCCGAGTACGAGCAGTACTTC. This chain uses TRBV19 with TRBJ2-7, with D possibly being TRBD2 (5 bases). V was clipped by 5 bases and J by 4 bases, with 15 bases between them. Germline V gives CDR1 LNHDA, CDR2 SQIVND (reference sequence). There are 14 residues in the CDR3.

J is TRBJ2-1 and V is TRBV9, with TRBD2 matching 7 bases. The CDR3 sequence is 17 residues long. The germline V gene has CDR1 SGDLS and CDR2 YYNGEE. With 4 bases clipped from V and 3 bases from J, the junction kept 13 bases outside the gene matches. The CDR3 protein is CASSISPAGRNYNEQFF. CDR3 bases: TGTGCCAGCAGCATATCCCCAGCGGGGCGAAACTACAATGAGCAGTTCTTC. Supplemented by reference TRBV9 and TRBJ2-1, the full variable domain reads DSGVTQTPKHLITATGQRVTLRCSPRSGDLSVYWYQQSLDQGLQFLIQYYNGEERAKGNILERFSAQQFPDLHSELNLSSLELGDSALYFCASSISPAGRNYNEQFFGPGTRLTVL.

The CDR3 here is CASSEQGQVNTEAFF. In nucleotides, the CDR3 is TGTGCCAGCTCGGAGCAGGGACAGGTGAACACTGAAGCTTTCTTT. The chain employs TRBV18 and TRBJ1-1; 8 nucleotides line up with TRBD1. The junction had 6 bases not matched to a gene; V was cut back by 6 bases and J by 0 bases. The germline V gene has CDR1 KGHSH and CDR2 LQKENI. This CDR3 is built from 15 residues.

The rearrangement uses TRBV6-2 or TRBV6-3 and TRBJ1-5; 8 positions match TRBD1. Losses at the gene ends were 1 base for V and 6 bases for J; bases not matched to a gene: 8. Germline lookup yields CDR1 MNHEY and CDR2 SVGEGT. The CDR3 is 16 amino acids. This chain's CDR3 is CASSYLPGGSAQPQHF. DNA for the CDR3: TGTGCCAGCAGTTACTTGCCAGGGGGCTCTGCTCAGCCCCAGCATTTT.

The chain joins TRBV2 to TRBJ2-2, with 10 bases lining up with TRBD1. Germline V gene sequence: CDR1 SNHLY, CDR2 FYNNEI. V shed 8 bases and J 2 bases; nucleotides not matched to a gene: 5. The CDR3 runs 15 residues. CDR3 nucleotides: TGTGCCAGCCGGGACAGGGGTCCTAACACCGGGGAGCTGTTTTTT. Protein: CASRDRGPNTGELFF. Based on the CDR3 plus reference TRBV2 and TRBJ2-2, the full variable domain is EPEVTQTPSHQVTQMGQEVILRCVPISNHLYFYWYRQILGQKVEFLVSFYNNEISEKSEIFDDQFSVERPDGSNFTLKIRSTKLEDSAMYFCASRDRGPNTGELFFGEGSRLTVL.

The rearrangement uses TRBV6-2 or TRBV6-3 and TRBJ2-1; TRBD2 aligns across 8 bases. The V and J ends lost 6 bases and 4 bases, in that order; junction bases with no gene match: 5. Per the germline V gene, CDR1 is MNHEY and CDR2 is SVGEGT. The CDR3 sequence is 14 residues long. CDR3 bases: TGTGCCAGCAGCCTAGCGGGCCTTTACAATGAGCAGTTCTTC. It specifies CASSLAGLYNEQFF.

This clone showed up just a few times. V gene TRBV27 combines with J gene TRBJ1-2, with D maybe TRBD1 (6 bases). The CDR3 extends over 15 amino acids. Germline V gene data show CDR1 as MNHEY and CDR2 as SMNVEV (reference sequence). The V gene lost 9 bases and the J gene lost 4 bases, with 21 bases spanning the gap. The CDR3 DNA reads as TGTGCCAGGGAAAGGTCGGACAGCAGCACCTATGGCTACACCTTC. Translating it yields CARERSDSSTYGYTF.

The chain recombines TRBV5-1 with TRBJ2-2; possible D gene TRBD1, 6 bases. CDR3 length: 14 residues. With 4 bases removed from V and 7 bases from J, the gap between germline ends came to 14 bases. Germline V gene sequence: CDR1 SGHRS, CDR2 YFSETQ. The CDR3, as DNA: TGCGCCAGCAGCCTCCAACAGGGACACGGGGAGCTGTTTTTT. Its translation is CASSLQQGHGELFF.

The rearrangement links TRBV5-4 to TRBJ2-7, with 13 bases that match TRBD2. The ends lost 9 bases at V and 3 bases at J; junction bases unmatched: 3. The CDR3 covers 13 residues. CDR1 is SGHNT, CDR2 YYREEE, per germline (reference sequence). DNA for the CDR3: TGTGCCACCGGACTAGCGGGAGACTACGAGCAGTACTTC. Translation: CATGLAGDYEQYF. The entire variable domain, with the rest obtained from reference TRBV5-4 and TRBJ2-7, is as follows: ETGVTQSPTHLIKTRGQQVTLRCSSQSGHNTVSWYQQALGQGPQFIFQYYREEENGRGNFPPRFSGLQFPNYSSELNVNALELDDSALYLCATGLAGDYEQYFGPGTRLTVT.

CDR3 region: CASSRVGVSNQPQHF. The DNA for the CDR3 is TGTGCCAGTAGTAGAGTCGGTGTGAGCAATCAGCCCCAGCATTTT. This chain links TRBV19 with TRBJ1-5, with no clear D. This CDR3 spans 15 amino acids. Trimming stripped 4 bases from V and 1 base from J, with 11 bases between. The V gene's germline CDR1 is LNHDA and CDR2 SQIVND (reference sequence).

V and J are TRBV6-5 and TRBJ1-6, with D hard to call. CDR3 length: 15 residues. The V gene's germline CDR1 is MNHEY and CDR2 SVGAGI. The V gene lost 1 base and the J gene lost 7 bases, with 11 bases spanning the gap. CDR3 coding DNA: TGTGCCAGCAGTTACTGGTCAGAGGTAAATTCACCCCTCCACTTT. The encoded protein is CASSYWSEVNSPLHF.

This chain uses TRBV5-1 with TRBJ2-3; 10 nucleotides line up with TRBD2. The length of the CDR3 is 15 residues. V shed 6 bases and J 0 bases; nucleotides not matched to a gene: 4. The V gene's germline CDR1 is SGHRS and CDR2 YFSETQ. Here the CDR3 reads CASTAGGRSTDTQYF. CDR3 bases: TGCGCCAGCACAGCGGGAGGGCGAAGCACAGATACGCAGTATTTT.

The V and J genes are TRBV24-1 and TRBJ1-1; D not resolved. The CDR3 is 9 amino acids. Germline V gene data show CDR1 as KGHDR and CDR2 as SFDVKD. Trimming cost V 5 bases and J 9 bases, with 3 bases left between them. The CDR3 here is CATSVKAFF. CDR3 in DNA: TGTGCCACCAGTGTTAAAGCTTTCTTT.

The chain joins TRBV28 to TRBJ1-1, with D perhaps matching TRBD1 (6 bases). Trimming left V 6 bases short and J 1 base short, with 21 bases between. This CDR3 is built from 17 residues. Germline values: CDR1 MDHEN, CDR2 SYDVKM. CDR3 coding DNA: TGTGCCAGCAGCCTGGGCCGGTGGGGGCTGGGGAACACTGAAGCTTTCTTT. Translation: CASSLGRWGLGNTEAFF.